Listed here is a single T cell receptor beta chain. The target antigen is unknown. This sample was included in a study of T cell repertoires in cytomegalovirus infection. Across the whole study: Carrying CMV and the relevant HLA type showed in public TCR beta signatures.

Study-level results: CMV-specific HLA-C-restricted TCR beta clonotypes dominated the ex vivo response. Cumulated frequencies of public TCR beta families served to identify carriers of CMV plus the relevant HLA.

TCRdb analysed the reads with MiXCR anew, one entry per CDR3 protein. The table lists some 160,000 distinct CDR3 sequences, roughly 17% of them singletons. Trimming removed 5 bases at V and 3 bases at J, with 14 bases between. CDR1 MNHEY and CDR2 SVGEGT come from the germline V gene. The CDR3 totals 15 residues. The clonotype comes from a human donor in good health (CMV status not recorded). Some clones in this sample may be carry-over from other donors' samples. The sample comprised CD8+ T cells from PBMCs. This chain joins TRBV6-2 or TRBV6-3 and TRBJ2-1; tentatively, D is TRBD2 (7 bases). The CDR3 DNA reads TGTGCCAGCAGTGCGAGGGGGGACTACTACAATGAGCAGTTCTTC. It translates to CASSARGDYYNEQFF.